This T cell receptor beta chain was sequenced for a study of neurological immune-mediated disorders. Study as a whole: There were about 35 multiple sclerosis patients; around 31 were relapsing-remitting and 3 were secondary progressive. Whole-study results and caveats: None of the CDR3 amino acid sequences found in expanded clones was shared across subjects. This suggests that the TCR-beta repertoires were private in all groups.

This clonotype was recorded many times. Its antigen is still unknown. The cDNA was synthesized by 5'RACE incorporating 10-nucleotide random UMIs. Each CDR3 protein is one row after TCRdb ran MiXCR on the 5' RACE reads. The data hold approximately 46,000 distinct CDR3 sequences, with approximately 2.8% observed a single time. The CDR3 is made up of 12 amino acids. Germline V CDR1 and CDR2: SGHAT, FQNNGV. V lost 1 base and J 7 bases, leaving 7 bases between the germline ends. V is TRBV11-2 and J is TRBJ1-2, with D hard to call. The receptor comes from a woman in her forties or fifties with multiple sclerosis. The sequenced sample was PBMCs. CDR3 in amino acids: CASSLVRSGYTF. CDR3 nucleotide sequence: TGTGCCAGCAGCTTAGTTAGGAGTGGCTACACCTTC. Full variable domain (outside the CDR3, taken from reference TRBV11-2 and TRBJ1-2): EAGVAQSPRYKIIEKRQSVAFWCNPISGHATLYWYQQILGQGPKLLIQFQNNGVVDDSQLPKDRFSAERLKGVDSTLKIQPAKLEDSAVYLCASSLVRSGYTFGSGTRLTVV.